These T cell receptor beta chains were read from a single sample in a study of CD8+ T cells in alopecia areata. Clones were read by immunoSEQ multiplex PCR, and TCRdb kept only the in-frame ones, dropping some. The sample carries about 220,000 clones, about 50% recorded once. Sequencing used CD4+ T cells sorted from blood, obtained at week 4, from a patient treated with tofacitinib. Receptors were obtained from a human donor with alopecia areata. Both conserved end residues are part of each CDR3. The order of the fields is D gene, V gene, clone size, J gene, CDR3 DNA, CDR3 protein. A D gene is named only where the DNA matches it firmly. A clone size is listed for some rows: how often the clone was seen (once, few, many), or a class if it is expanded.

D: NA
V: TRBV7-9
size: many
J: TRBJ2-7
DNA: TGTGCCAGCAGCCCCCGGCGGGACCACGAGCAGTACTTC
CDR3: CASSPRRDHEQYF

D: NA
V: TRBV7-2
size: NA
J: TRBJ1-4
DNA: TGTGCCAGCAGCTTAAGAGGGCTTAATGAAAAACTGTTTTTT
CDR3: CASSLRGLNEKLFF

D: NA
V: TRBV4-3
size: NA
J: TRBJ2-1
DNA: TGCGCCAGCAGCCAACCAGGCGTAGGTAATGAGCAGTTCTTC
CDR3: CASSQPGVGNEQFF

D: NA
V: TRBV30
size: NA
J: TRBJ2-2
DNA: TGTGCCGGAGCCAGGACACGGAGCACCGGGGAGCTGTTTTTT
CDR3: CAGARTRSTGELFF

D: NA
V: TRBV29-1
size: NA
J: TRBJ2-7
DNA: TGCAGCGTTTTGCTAGATTCCTACGAGCAGTACTTC
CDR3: CSVLLDSYEQYF

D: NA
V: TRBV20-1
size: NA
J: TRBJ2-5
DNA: TGCAGTGCCCTAAAACAAGAGACCCAGTACTTC
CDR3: CSALKQETQYF

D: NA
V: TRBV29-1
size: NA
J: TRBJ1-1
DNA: TGCAGCGTCCAAGGGGACGGGAACACTGAAGCTTTCTTT
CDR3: CSVQGDGNTEAFF

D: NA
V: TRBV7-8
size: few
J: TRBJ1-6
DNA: TGTGCCAGCAGCCCCCGGGCAGGCGGCAGCTATAATTCACCCCTCCACTTT
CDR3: CASSPRAGGSYNSPLHF

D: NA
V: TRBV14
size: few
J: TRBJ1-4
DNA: TGTGCCAGCAGCGAACGAACCGGCGGGAGTGAAAAACTGTTTTTT
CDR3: CASSERTGGSEKLFF

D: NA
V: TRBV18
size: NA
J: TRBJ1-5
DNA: TGTGCCAGCTCAACCCAGGGGACCCAGCCCCAGCATTTT
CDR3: CASSTQGTQPQHF

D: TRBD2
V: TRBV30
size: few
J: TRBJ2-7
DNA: TGTGCCTGGAGCGGGGGAGGGATGCAGTACTTC
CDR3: CAWSGGGMQYF

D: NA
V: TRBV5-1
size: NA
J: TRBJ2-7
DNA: TGCGCCAGCAGCTTGGCTCTCAGCCTCGGGGAGCAGTACTTC
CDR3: CASSLALSLGEQYF

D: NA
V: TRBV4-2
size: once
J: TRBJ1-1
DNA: TGTGCCAGCAGCCAAGGATTGGGAGGAATGAACACTGAAGCTTTCTTT
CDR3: CASSQGLGGMNTEAFF

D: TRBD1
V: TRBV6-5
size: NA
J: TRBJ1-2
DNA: TGTGCCAGCAGTCAGGACAGGGCGCCCTATGGCTACACCTTC
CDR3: CASSQDRAPYGYTF

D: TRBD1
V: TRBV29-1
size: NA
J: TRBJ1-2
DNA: TGCAGCGCCGGACAGGCTGTTAACTATGGCTACACCTTC
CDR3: CSAGQAVNYGYTF

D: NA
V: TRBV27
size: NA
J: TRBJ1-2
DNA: TGTGCCAGCAGTTTAAATCCCAGGGGCAGGGCTAACTATGGCTACACCTTC
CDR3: CASSLNPRGRANYGYTF

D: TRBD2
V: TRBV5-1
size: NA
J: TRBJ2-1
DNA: TGCGCCAGCAGCTCTAGCGGGGGGTCCTACAATGAGCAGTTCTTC
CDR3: CASSSSGGSYNEQFF

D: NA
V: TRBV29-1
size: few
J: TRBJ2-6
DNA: TGCAGCGTTGAAAACCTTGGCCGAATTGGGGCCAACGTCCTGACTTTC
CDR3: CSVENLGRIGANVLTF

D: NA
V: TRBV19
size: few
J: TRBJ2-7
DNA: TGTGCCAGTAGCCCTCAGGGGATACGGGGCGAGCAGTACTTC
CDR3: CASSPQGIRGEQYF

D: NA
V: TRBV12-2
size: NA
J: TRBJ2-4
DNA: TGTGCAAGTCGCTGGTTGACTGACGGACAGGGAGACATTCAGTACTTC
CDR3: CASRWLTDGQGDIQYF

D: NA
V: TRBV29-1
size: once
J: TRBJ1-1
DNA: TGCAGCGTTGAAGGTGGTCAGGGAACTGAAGCTTTCTTT
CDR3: CSVEGGQGTEAFF

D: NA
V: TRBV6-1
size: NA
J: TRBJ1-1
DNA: TGTGCCAGCAGTGAAAGTCCGGGTCCCATCATGAACACTGAAGCTTTCTTT
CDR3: CASSESPGPIMNTEAFF

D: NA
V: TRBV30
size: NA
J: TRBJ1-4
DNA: TGTGCCTGGAGTGGTCTAGTCGGGGAAAAACTGTTTTTT
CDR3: CAWSGLVGEKLFF

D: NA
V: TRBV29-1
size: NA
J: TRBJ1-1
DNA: TGCAGCGCCCGACAGGTAATGAACACTGAAGCTTTCTTT
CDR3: CSARQVMNTEAFF

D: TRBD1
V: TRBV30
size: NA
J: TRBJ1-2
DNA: TGTGCCTGGAGTGTACAGGGGGCATCATATGGCTACACCTTC
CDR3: CAWSVQGASYGYTF

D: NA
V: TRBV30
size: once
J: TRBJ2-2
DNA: TGTGCCTGGAGTCTGGAAGGCGCCGGGGAGCTGTTTTTT
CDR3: CAWSLEGAGELFF

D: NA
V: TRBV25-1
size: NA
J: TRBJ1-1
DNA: TGTGCCAGCACTGCCGCGATCGGGGCGATCACTGAAGCTTTCTTT
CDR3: CASTAAIGAITEAFF

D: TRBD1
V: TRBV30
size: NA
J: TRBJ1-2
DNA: TGTGCCTGCCGGGACAGGGTTGGGGGCTACACCTTC
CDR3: CACRDRVGGYTF

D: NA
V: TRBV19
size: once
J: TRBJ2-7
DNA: TGTGCCAGTAGTCCCTTTCGGGGACAAATCTACGAGCAGTACTTC
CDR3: CASSPFRGQIYEQYF

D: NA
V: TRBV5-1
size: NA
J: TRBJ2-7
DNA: TGCGCCGGGACCCCCTCCCCCGGGAAGTACTTC
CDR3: CAGTPSPGKYF

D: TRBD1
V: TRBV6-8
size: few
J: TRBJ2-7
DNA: TGTGCCACCCCTACCAACGACAAGACGGGACAGGGTAGCCACGAGCAGTACTTC
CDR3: CATPTNDKTGQGSHEQYF

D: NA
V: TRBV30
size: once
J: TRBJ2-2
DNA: TGTGCCTGGGCTCCCCTCGGGGCAGAGAACACCGGGGAGCTGTTTTTT
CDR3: CAWAPLGAENTGELFF

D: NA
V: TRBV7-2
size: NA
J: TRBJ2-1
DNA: TGTGCCAGCAGCCCGGGTCGTCACAATGAGCAGTTCTTC
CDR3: CASSPGRHNEQFF

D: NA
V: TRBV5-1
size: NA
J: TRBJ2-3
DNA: TGCGCCAGCAGCTTTTCCACAGATACGCAGTATTTT
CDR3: CASSFSTDTQYF

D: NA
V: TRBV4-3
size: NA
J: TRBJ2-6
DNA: TGCGCCAGCAGCCAAGATTTGGGGTCTGGGGCCAACGTCCTGACTTTC
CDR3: CASSQDLGSGANVLTF

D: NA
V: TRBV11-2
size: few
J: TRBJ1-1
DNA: TGTGCCAGCAGTACACCCCTAGGGACTGAAGCTTTCTTT
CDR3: CASSTPLGTEAFF

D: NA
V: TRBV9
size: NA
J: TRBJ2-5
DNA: TGTGCCAGCAGCGCGGGGGCAGGGGGTGAGACCCAGTACTTC
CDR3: CASSAGAGGETQYF

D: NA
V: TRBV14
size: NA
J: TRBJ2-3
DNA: TGTGCCAGCAGCTACGGACAAGGACACCTCTATACGCAGTATTTT
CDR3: CASSYGQGHLYTQYF

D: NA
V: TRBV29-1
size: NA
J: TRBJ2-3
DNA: TGCAGCGTTGATACAGATACGCAGTATTTT
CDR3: CSVDTDTQYF

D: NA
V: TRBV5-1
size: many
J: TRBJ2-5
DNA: TGCGCCAGCAGCAATAACAGGGAGGGGGAGACCCAGTACTTC
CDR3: CASSNNREGETQYF

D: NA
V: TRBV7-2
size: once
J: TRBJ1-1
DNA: TGTGCCAGCAGCCTAGGGTGGACTGAAGCTTTCTTT
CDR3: CASSLGWTEAFF

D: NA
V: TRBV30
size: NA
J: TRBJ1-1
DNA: TGTGCCTGGAGGGGGAGGAACACTGAAGCTTTCTTT
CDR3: CAWRGRNTEAFF

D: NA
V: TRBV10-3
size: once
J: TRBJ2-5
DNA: TGTGCCACCACGCCAGGGGAACGAGAGACCCAGTACTTC
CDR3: CATTPGERETQYF

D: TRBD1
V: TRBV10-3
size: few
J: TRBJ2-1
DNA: TGTGCCATCAGTGAGTCGGGACAGACCTACAATGAGCAGTTCTTC
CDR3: CAISESGQTYNEQFF

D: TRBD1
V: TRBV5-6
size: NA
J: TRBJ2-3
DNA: TGTGCCAGCAGCCCTGGGACAGGGACAGATACGCAGTATTTT
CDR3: CASSPGTGTDTQYF

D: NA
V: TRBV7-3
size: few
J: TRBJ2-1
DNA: TGTGCCAGCAGTCTGGATAGCAGTGAGCAGTTCTTC
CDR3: CASSLDSSEQFF

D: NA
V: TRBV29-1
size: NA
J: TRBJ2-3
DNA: TGCAGCGTTGAGAGGCAGCTCACAGATACGCAGTATTTT
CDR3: CSVERQLTDTQYF

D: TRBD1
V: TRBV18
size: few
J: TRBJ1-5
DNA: TGTGCCAGCTCACCTGACAGGGGCAGCAATCAGCCCCAGCATTTT
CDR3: CASSPDRGSNQPQHF

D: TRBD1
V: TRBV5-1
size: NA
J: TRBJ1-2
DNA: TGCGCCAGCAGCACAACAGGGGGCACTAACTATGGCTACACCTTC
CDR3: CASSTTGGTNYGYTF

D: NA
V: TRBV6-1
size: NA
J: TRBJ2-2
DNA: TGTGCCAGCTATCAAACAGGCAACCGGGAGCTGTTTTTT
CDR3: CASYQTGNRELFF

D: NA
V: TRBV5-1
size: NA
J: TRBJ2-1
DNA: TGCGCCAGCAGCTTGGGGTGGAATGAGCAGTTCTTC
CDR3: CASSLGWNEQFF

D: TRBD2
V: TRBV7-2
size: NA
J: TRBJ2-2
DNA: TGTGCCAGCAGCCACCCGGGACTAGCGGGGGGGATCGCCGGGGAGCTGTTTTTT
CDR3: CASSHPGLAGGIAGELFF

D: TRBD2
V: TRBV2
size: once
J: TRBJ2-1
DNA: TGTGCCAGCAGTGAGGTTCTAGGTCGGGGGGTCAACAATGAGCAGTTCTTC
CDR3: CASSEVLGRGVNNEQFF

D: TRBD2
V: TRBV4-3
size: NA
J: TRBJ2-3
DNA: TGCGCCAGCAGCCAAGATCCCGCGGGGGGGCTGGTAGATACGCAGTATTTT
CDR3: CASSQDPAGGLVDTQYF